This T cell receptor beta chain came from a study of T cell responses to AZD1222 COVID-19 vaccine. This CDR3 is 15 amino acids long. After removal of 4 bases from V and 4 bases from J, the junction contained 7 bases not matched to a gene. Germline V CDR1 and CDR2: SGHRS, YFSETQ. Profiled with immunoSEQ multiplex PCR; TCRdb holds only in-frame clones, not every one. The table includes 130,000 to 150,000 clones, over 85% detected once. This clone was detected once. Its antigen is undetermined. Second-dose intervals of approximately 4 or approximately 12 weeks were pooled. Findings of the study overall: Two AZD1222 administrations were followed by greater Spike-specific TCR breadth and depth. Donors were chiefly white British, with a greater number of females, and clonal diversity was perhaps underestimated.

The V call is TRBV5-1, the J call TRBJ2-7; 11 bases match TRBD2. The material sequenced was peripheral blood, taken 28 days after the second AZD1222 dose. The source of this sequence is an adult who received the AZD1222 COVID-19 vaccine. This CDR3 is CASSKYSGREYEQYF. As DNA, the CDR3 is TGCGCCAGCAGCAAATATAGCGGGAGGGAATACGAGCAGTACTTC.